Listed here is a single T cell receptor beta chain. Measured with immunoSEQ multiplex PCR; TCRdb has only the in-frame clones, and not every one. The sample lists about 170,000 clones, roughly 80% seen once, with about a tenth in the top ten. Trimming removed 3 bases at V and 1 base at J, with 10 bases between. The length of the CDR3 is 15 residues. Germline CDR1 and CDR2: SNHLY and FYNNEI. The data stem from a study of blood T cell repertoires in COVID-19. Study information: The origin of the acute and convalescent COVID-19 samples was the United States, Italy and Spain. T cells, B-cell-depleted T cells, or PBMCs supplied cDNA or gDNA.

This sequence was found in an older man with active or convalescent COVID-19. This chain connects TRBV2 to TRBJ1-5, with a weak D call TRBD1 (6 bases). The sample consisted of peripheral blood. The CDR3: CASSDPRGSNQPQHF. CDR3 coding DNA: TGTGCCAGCAGTGATCCCAGGGGAAGCAATCAGCCCCAGCATTTT.